This note documents a single TCR beta chain sequence. The germline CDR1 and CDR2 sequences are SEHNR and FQNEAQ (reference sequence). Trimming pared 1 base from V and 13 bases from J, leaving 10 bases between. This CDR3 is 12 amino acids long. This specimen belongs to a study of shared clonotypes between healthy human individuals. It was CD45RO-negative cells, positively selected for CCR7, that made up naive CD8 cells, with terminally differentiated effector memory CD45RA+ cells excluded. Genomic DNA of each subset was evenly split across several immunoSEQ plates. Produced via immunoSEQ multiplex PCR; TCRdb's table is partial and in-frame only. The sample carries about 2.1 million clones, approximately 94% recorded once.

The sequenced sample consisted of naive CD8+ T cells from PBMCs. The chain combines TRBV7-9 with TRBJ2-2, with D possibly matching TRBD1 (5 bases). This TCR derives from a man between 18 and 29 years old in good health. Some clones in this sample may be carry-over from other donors' samples. CDR3 sequence: CASSLENQGLFF. CDR3 DNA: TGTGCCAGCAGCTTAGAAAACCAGGGGCTGTTTTTT.